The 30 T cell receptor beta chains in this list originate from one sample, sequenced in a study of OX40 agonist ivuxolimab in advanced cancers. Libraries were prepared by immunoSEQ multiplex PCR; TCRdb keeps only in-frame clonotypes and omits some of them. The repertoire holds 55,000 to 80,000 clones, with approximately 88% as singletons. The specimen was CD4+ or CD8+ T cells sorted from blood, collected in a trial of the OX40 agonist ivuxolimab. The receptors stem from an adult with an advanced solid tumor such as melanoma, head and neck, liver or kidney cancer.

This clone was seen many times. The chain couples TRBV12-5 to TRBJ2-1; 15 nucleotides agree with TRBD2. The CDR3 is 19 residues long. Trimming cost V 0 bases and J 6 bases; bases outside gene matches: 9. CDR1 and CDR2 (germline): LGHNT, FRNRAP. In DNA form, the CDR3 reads TGTGCTAGTGGTTTGGTACCCCGGTGGACTAGCGGGAGGGTCAATGAGCAGTTCTTC. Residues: CASGLVPRWTSGRVNEQFF. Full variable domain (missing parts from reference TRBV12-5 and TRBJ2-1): DARVTQTPRHKVTEMGQEVTMRCQPILGHNTVFWYRQTMMQGLELLAYFRNRAPLDDSGMPKDRFSAEMPDATLATLKIQPSEPRDSAVYFCASGLVPRWTSGRVNEQFFGPGTRLTVL.

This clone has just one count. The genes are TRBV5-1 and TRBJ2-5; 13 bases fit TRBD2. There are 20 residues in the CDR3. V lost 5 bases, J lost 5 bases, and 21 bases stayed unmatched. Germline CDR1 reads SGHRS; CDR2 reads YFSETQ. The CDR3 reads CASSSGVTSGRSPGHETQYF. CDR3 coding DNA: TGCGCCAGCAGTTCGGGAGTGACTAGCGGGAGGTCGCCCGGCCACGAGACCCAGTACTTC.

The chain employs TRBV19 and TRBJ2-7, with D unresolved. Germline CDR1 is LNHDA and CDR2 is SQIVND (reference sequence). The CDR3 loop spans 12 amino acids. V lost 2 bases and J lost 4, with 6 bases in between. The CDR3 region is CASSISGYEQYF. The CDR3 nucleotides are TGTGCCAGTAGTATATCAGGATACGAGCAGTACTTC.

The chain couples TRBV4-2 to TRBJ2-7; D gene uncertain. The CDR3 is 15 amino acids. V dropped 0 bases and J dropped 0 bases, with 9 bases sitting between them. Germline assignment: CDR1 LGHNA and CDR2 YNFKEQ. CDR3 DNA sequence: TGTGCCAGCAGCCAAGAACTCTCAGGCTCCTACGAGCAGTACTTC. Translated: CASSQELSGSYEQYF.

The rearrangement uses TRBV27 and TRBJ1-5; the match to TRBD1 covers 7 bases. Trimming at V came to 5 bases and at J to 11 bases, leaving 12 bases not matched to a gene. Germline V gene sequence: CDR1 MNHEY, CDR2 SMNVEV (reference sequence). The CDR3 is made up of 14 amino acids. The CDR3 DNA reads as TGTGCCAGCAGTCCCTGGGACAGCTTTTCGTCCCAGCATTTT. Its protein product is CASSPWDSFSSQHF.

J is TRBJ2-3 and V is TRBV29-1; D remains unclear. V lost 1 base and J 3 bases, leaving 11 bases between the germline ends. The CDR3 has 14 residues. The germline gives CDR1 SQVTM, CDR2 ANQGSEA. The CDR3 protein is CSVEGRPATDTQYF. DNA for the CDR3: TGCAGCGTTGAAGGCAGACCGGCGACAGATACGCAGTATTTT.

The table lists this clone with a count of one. This chain's CDR3 is CASSATGGVIGELFF. The CDR3 DNA follows: TGTGCCAGCAGCGCGACAGGGGGTGTTATCGGGGAGCTGTTTTTT. The V and J genes are TRBV9 and TRBJ2-2; 9 bases match TRBD1. Per the germline V gene, CDR1 is SGDLS and CDR2 is YYNGEE. J was trimmed by 7 bases and V by 3 bases; bases with no gene match: 7. The CDR3 is 15 amino acids.

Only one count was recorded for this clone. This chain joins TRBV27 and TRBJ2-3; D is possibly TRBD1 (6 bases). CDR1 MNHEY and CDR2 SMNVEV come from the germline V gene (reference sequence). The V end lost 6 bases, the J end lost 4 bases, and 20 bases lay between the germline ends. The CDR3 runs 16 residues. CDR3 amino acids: CASSSVNPTGPDTQYF. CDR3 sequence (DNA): TGTGCCAGCAGCTCCGTGAACCCTACAGGGCCAGATACGCAGTATTTT.

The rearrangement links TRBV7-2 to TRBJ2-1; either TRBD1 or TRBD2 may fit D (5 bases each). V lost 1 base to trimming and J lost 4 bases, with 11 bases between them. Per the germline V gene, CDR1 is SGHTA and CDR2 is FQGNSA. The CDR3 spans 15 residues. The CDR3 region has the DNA TGTGCCAGCAGCTTAGTGGTGGGACCATACAATGAGCAGTTCTTC. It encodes CASSLVVGPYNEQFF.

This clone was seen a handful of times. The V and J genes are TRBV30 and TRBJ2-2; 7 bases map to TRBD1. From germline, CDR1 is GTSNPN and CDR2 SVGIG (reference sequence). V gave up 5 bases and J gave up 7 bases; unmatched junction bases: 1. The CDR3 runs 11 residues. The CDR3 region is CAWGQDGELFF. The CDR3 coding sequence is TGTGCCTGGGGACAGGACGGGGAGCTGTTTTTT.

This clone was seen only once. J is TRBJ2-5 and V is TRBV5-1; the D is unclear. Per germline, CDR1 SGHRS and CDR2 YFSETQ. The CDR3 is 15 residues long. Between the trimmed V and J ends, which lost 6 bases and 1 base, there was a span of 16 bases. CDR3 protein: CASNLLTTTQETQYF. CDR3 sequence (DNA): TGCGCCAGCAATCTACTTACTACTACCCAAGAGACCCAGTACTTC. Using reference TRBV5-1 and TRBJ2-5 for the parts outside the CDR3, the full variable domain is KAGVTQTPRYLIKTRGQQVTLSCSPISGHRSVSWYQQTPGQGLQFLFEYFSETQRNKGNFPGRFSGRQFSNSRSEMNVSTLELGDSALYLCASNLLTTTQETQYFGPGTRLLVL.

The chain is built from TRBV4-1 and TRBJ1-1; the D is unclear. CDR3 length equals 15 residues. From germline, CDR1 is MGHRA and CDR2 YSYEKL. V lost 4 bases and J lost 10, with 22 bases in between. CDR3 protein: CASSRLARGIYGAFF. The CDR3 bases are TGCGCCAGCAGCCGCCTTGCGCGGGGAATCTATGGAGCTTTCTTT.

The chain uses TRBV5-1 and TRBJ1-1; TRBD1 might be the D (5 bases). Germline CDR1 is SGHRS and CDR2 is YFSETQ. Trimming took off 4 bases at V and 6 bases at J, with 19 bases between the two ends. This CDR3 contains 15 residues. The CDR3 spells CASSLRDPGSAEAFF. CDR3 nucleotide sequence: TGCGCCAGCAGCCTCCGGGACCCCGGGAGCGCTGAAGCTTTCTTT.

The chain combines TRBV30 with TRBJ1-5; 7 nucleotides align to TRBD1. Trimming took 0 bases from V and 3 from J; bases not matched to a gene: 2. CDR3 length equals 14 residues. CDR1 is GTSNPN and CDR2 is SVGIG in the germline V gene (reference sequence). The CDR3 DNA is TGTGCCTGGAGTGTCGGGACAGTCAATCAGCCCCAGCATTTT. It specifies CAWSVGTVNQPQHF.

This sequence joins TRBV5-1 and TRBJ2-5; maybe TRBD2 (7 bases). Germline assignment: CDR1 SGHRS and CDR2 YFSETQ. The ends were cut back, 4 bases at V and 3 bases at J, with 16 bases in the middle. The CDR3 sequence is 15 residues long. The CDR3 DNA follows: TGCGCCAGCAGCGCCGGTCGGGGGGCCGAAGAGACCCAGTACTTC. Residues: CASSAGRGAEETQYF.

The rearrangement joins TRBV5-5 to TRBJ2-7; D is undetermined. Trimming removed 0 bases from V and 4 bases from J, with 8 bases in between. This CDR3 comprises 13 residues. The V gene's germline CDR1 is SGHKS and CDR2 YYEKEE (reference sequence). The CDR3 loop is CASSLGVGYEQYF. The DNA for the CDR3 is TGTGCCAGCAGCTTGGGGGTGGGATACGAGCAGTACTTC.

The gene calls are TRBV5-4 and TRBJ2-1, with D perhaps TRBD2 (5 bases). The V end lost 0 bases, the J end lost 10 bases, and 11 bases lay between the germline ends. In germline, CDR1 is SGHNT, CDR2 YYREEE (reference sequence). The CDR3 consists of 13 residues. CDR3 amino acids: CASSLEREGEQFF. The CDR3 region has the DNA TGTGCCAGCAGCTTGGAACGGGAAGGGGAGCAGTTCTTC.

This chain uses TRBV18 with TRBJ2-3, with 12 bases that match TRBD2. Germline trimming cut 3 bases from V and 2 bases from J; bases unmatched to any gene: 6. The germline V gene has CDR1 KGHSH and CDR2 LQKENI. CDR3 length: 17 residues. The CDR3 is CASSPETSGRYTDTQYF. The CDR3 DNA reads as TGTGCCAGCTCACCTGAGACTAGCGGGAGATACACAGATACGCAGTATTTT.

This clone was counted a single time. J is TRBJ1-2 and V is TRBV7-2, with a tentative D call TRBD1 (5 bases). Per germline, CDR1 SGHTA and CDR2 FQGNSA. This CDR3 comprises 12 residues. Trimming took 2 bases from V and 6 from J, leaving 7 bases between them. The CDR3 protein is CASSLIGDGYTF. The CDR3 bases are TGTGCCAGCAGCTTAATAGGGGATGGCTACACCTTC.

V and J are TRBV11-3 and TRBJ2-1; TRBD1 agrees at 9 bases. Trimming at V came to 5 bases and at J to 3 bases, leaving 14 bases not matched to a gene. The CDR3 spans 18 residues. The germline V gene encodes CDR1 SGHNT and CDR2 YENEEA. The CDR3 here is CASSQGGQGRFIYNEQFF. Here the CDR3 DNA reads TGTGCCAGCAGCCAGGGGGGACAGGGAAGGTTCATCTACAATGAGCAGTTCTTC.

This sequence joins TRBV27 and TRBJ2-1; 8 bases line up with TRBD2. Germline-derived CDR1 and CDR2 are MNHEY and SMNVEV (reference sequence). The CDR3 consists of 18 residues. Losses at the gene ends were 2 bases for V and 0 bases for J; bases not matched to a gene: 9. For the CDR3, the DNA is TGTGCCAGCAGTTTAGGGTCACGCGGGGGGAGCTCCTACAATGAGCAGTTCTTC. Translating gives CASSLGSRGGSSYNEQFF.

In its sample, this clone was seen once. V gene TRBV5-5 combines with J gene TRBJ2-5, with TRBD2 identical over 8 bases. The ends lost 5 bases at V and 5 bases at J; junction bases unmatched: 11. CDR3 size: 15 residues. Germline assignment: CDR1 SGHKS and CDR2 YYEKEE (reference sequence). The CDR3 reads CASRPPGLGLETQYF. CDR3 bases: TGTGCCAGCAGGCCTCCGGGACTAGGTCTTGAGACCCAGTACTTC. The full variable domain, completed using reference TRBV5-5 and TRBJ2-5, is DAGVTQSPTHLIKTRGQQVTLRCSPISGHKSVSWYQQVLGQGPQFIFQYYEKEERGRGNFPDRFSARQFPNYSSELNVNALLLGDSALYLCASRPPGLGLETQYFGPGTRLLVL.

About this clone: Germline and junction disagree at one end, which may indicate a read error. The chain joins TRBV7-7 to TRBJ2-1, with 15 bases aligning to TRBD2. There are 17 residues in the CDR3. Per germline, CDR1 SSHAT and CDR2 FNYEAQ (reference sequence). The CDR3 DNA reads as TGTGCTAGCAGCCGGACTAGCGGGAGGGCCAATTTCCATGAGCAGTTCTTC. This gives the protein CASSRTSGRANFHEQFF.

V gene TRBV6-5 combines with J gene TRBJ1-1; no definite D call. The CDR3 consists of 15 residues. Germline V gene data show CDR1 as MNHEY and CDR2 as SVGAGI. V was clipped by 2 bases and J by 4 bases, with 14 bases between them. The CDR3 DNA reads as TGTGCCAGCAGTTACGGGCTACTCCGCGGCACTGAAGCTTTCTTT. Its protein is CASSYGLLRGTEAFF.

The CDR3 protein is CASSSRDRGFYEQYF. CDR3 nucleotides: TGTGCCAGTAGTTCCCGGGACAGGGGATTCTACGAGCAGTACTTC. This chain joins TRBV19 and TRBJ2-7, with 10 bases matching TRBD1. Germline V gene data show CDR1 as LNHDA and CDR2 as SQIVND (reference sequence). V lost 5 bases and J lost 3; bases outside the gene matches: 7. There are 15 residues in the CDR3.

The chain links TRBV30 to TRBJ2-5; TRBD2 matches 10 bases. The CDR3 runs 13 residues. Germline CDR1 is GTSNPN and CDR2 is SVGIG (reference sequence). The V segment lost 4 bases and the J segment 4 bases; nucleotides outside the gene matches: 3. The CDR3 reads CAWTASGRETQYF. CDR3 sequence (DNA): TGTGCCTGGACTGCTAGCGGGAGAGAGACCCAGTACTTC.

CDR3 nucleotides: TGTGCCAGCAGCGGCCGGACATTCACCGGGGAGCTGTTTTTT. This encodes CASSGRTFTGELFF. V is TRBV7-2 and J is TRBJ2-2; a weak D match, TRBD1 (5 bases). Germline V gene data show CDR1 as SGHTA and CDR2 as FQGNSA. The length of the CDR3 is 14 residues. Trimming removed 5 bases from V and 4 bases from J, with 11 bases in between.

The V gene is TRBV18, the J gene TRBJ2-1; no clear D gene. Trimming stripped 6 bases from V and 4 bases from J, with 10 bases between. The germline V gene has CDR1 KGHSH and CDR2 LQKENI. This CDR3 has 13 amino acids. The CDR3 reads CASSPTSYNEQFF. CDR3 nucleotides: TGTGCCAGCTCTCCCACCTCATACAATGAGCAGTTCTTC.

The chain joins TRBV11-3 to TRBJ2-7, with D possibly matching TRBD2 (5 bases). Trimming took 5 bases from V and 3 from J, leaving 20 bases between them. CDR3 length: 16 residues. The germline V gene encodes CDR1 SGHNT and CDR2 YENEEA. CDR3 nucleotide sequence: TGTGCCAGCAGCCATTCCGGGATAAATGATCTCTACGAGCAGTACTTC. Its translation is CASSHSGINDLYEQYF.

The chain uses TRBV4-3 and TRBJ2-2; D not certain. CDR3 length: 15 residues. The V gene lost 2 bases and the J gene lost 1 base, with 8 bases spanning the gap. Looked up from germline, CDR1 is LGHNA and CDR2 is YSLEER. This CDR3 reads CASSQQDLNTGELFF. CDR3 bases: TGCGCCAGCAGCCAACAGGACCTGAACACCGGGGAGCTGTTTTTT.